One and the same sample provided the 21 T cell receptor beta chains below, sequenced in a study of T cell repertoires in cytomegalovirus infection. These receptors have no identified antigens. TCRdb re-derived calls from the reads in MiXCR, one entry per CDR3 protein. The profile shows 700,000 to 950,000 distinct CDR3 sequences, 30% to 35% of them singletons. The input for sequencing was cultured CD8+ T cells from PBMCs, taken from culture after CMV antigen stimulation. These receptors all come from a human donor in good health (CMV status not recorded). Some clones in this sample may be carry-over from other donors' samples.

In this sample, this clonotype turned up once. A read error may explain this, as a much larger clone is one base away. The rearrangement links TRBV6-1 to TRBJ1-5, with TRBD1 as a possible D gene (5 bases). Trimming removed 10 bases from V and 2 bases from J, with 12 bases in between. CDR1 and CDR2 from the germline V gene are MNHNS and SASEGT. CDR3 length: 13 amino acids. CDR3 amino acids: CAIPGRGNQPQHF. Here the CDR3 DNA reads TGTGCCATCCCGGGACGGGGCAATCAGCCCCAGCATTTT.

The chain employs TRBV6-2 or TRBV6-3 and TRBJ1-1; perhaps TRBD1 as D (5 bases). V was clipped by 2 bases and J by 5 bases, with 15 bases between them. This CDR3 has 15 amino acids. CDR1 MNHEY and CDR2 SVGEGT come from the germline V gene. CDR3: CASSYVSGGGTEAFF. The CDR3 DNA is TGTGCCAGCAGTTACGTCTCAGGCGGGGGGACTGAAGCTTTCTTT.

This clonotype was seen ten or more times. This chain connects TRBV7-8 to TRBJ2-6; TRBD1 matches 10 bases. The J segment lost 0 bases and the V segment lost 0 bases, leaving 11 bases of the junction unmatched. The CDR3 contains 21 residues. Germline V gene lookup returns CDR1 SGHVS and CDR2 FQNEAQ. DNA for the CDR3: TGTGCCAGCAGCTTAGCGCATATCCTGGGACAGGGGACCTCTGGGGCCAACGTCCTGACTTTC. Translated, it gives CASSLAHILGQGTSGANVLTF. Supplemented by reference TRBV7-8 and TRBJ2-6, the full variable domain reads GAGVSQSPRYKVAKRGQDVALRCDPISGHVSLFWYQQALGQGPEFLTYFQNEAQLDKSGLPSDRFFAERPEGSVSTLKIQRTQQEDSAVYLCASSLAHILGQGTSGANVLTFGAGSRLTVL.

V usage is TRBV6-6 and J usage is TRBJ2-7, with D perhaps matching TRBD2 (7 bases). This CDR3 region has 17 residues. The ends were cut back, 2 bases at V and 2 bases at J, with 19 bases in the middle. Germline V gene sequence: CDR1 MNHNY, CDR2 SVGAGI (reference sequence). The CDR3 nucleotides read TGTGCCAGCAGTTACCCTCCGGGGAGGGGGAATGCCTACGAGCAGTACGTC. It translates to CASSYPPGRGNAYEQYV.

The rearrangement uses TRBV6-1 and TRBJ2-1, with D unclear. In germline, CDR1 is MNHNS, CDR2 SASEGT. Deletions cut 8 bases from V and 10 bases from J, with 9 bases between. There are 10 residues in the CDR3. The CDR3 protein is CASRAREQFF. CDR3 in DNA: TGTGCCAGCCGCGCGAGGGAGCAGTTCTTC.

This clonotype was seen at least ten times. J is TRBJ1-4 and V is TRBV9, with unresolved D. The CDR3 has 16 residues. Germline V gene sequence: CDR1 SGDLS, CDR2 YYNGEE. The V and J ends lost 5 bases and 0 bases respectively, with 14 bases between them. The CDR3 here is CASSPQSGATNEKLFF. The CDR3 DNA follows: TGTGCCAGCAGTCCCCAGTCCGGTGCAACTAATGAAAAACTGTTTTTT.

The chain links TRBV6-5 to TRBJ1-2; a possible D gene is TRBD1 (6 bases). Trimming cost V 2 bases and J 4 bases, with 11 bases left between them. CDR1 and CDR2 from the germline V gene are MNHEY and SVGAGI. This CDR3 comprises 14 residues. CDR3 protein: CASSYGETGYGYTF. CDR3 in DNA: TGTGCCAGCAGTTACGGTGAGACAGGCTATGGCTACACCTTC.

This clonotype was picked up many times. The chain uses TRBV7-6 and TRBJ2-1; D gene ambiguous. Looked up from germline, CDR1 is SGHVS and CDR2 is FNYEAQ. The V end was cut by 3 bases, the J end by 6 bases, with 9 bases between. The CDR3 length is 13 residues. The CDR3 is CASSLYSANEQFF. The CDR3 DNA reads as TGTGCCAGCAGCTTGTATTCGGCCAATGAGCAGTTCTTC. Based on the CDR3 plus reference TRBV7-6 and TRBJ2-1, the full variable domain is GAGVSQSPRYKVTKRGQDVALRCDPISGHVSLYWYRQALGQGPEFLTYFNYEAQQDKSGLPNDRFSAERPEGSISTLTIQRTEQRDSAMYRCASSLYSANEQFFGPGTRLTVL.

In its sample, this clonotype was seen a few times. The J gene is TRBJ2-3, the V gene TRBV6-5; 11 bases align to TRBD2. This CDR3 spans 15 amino acids. J lost 4 bases, V lost 8 bases, and 8 bases had no gene match. Looked up from germline, CDR1 is MNHEY and CDR2 is SVGAGI. The CDR3, as DNA: TGTGCCAGCGGCTTTAGCGGGGGGGCCCCAGATACGCAGTATTTT. Protein sequence: CASGFSGGAPDTQYF.

This clonotype was counted ten times or more. V usage is TRBV7-8 and J usage is TRBJ1-2; D gene uncertain. This CDR3 spans 17 amino acids. V lost 3 bases and J lost 3, with 20 bases in between. Germline V gene data show CDR1 as SGHVS and CDR2 as FQNEAQ. CDR3 DNA: TGTGCCAGCAGCTTTCCGCCCCGACGGATGGGTGACTATGGCTACACCTTC. Residues: CASSFPPRRMGDYGYTF.

This clonotype was recorded many times. V gene TRBV7-8 combines with J gene TRBJ1-1; unclear D gene. Trimming removed 1 base from V and 6 bases from J, with 9 bases in between. The CDR3 consists of 13 residues. Germline V gene data show CDR1 as SGHVS and CDR2 as FQNEAQ. The DNA for the CDR3 is TGTGCCAGCAGCTTAGATCCTCGATCTGAAGCTTTCTTT. Encoded protein: CASSLDPRSEAFF. Combining the CDR3 with reference TRBV7-8 and TRBJ1-1 gives the whole variable domain GAGVSQSPRYKVAKRGQDVALRCDPISGHVSLFWYQQALGQGPEFLTYFQNEAQLDKSGLPSDRFFAERPEGSVSTLKIQRTQQEDSAVYLCASSLDPRSEAFFGQGTRLTVV.

The V gene is TRBV4-1, the J gene TRBJ1-1; D gene ambiguous. The germline gives CDR1 MGHRA, CDR2 YSYEKL. The CDR3 contains 13 residues. The V gene lost 2 bases and the J gene lost 3 bases, with 7 bases spanning the gap. In DNA, the CDR3 is TGCGCCAGCAGCCAATTTGGGGACACTGAAGCTTTCTTT. This encodes CASSQFGDTEAFF.

In its sample, this clonotype was seen a few times. The chain uses TRBV7-6 and TRBJ2-1, with TRBD2 matching 10 bases. Germline-derived CDR1 and CDR2 are SGHVS and FNYEAQ. The CDR3 runs to 15 residues. V trimming: 3 bases; J trimming: 7 bases; junction bases outside the gene matches: 6. This CDR3 is CASSLGTSVMNEQFF. The CDR3, as DNA: TGTGCCAGCAGCTTGGGGACTAGCGTTATGAATGAGCAGTTCTTC.

A few counts support this clonotype. This chain uses TRBV7-2 with TRBJ1-3; D gene uncertain. The germline V gene encodes CDR1 SGHTA and CDR2 FQGNSA. The CDR3 runs to 15 residues. V lost 7 bases to trimming and J lost 0 bases, with 13 bases between them. For the CDR3, the DNA is TGTGCCAGCACCGCCGACGTTTACTCTGGAAACACCATATATTTT. The encoded protein is CASTADVYSGNTIYF.

This clonotype was detected ten times or more. The chain recombines TRBV12-3 or TRBV12-4 with TRBJ1-1, with D tentatively TRBD1 (6 bases). The length of the CDR3 is 13 residues. V was trimmed by 5 bases and J by 1 base, leaving 8 bases between them. In DNA form, the CDR3 reads TGTGCCAGCAGTAAGGGACAGAACACTGAAGCTTTCTTT. It encodes CASSKGQNTEAFF.

This clonotype was observed many times. The CDR3 bases are TGTGCCAGCAGTCCCCCCAGCTTCTATGGCTACACCTTC. The encoded protein is CASSPPSFYGYTF. The chain has TRBV12-3 or TRBV12-4 and TRBJ1-2; D remains ambiguous. The CDR3 is made up of 13 amino acids. Trimming removed 5 bases at V and 4 bases at J, with 11 bases between.

The table lists this clonotype with a few counts. This rearrangement joins TRBV4-1 to TRBJ2-1, with D unresolved. The CDR3 length is 15 residues. The germline V gene encodes CDR1 MGHRA and CDR2 YSYEKL. The germline V and J ends were trimmed by 1 base and 0 bases, with 7 bases remaining between them. The CDR3 protein is CASSQAVDSYNEQFF. CDR3 nucleotide sequence: TGCGCCAGCAGCCAAGCGGTGGACTCCTACAATGAGCAGTTCTTC.

The chain carries TRBV2 and TRBJ1-2, with TRBD1 matching over 8 bases. V dropped 7 bases and J dropped 9; count of bases not matched to a gene: 22. CDR1 is SNHLY, CDR2 FYNNEI, per germline. The CDR3 consists of 17 residues. The CDR3 loop is CASKETLSQGDRRSYTF. The CDR3 bases are TGTGCCAGCAAGGAAACTCTCTCACAGGGGGACCGCCGGAGCTACACCTTC. Full variable domain (outside the CDR3, taken from reference TRBV2 and TRBJ1-2): EPEVTQTPSHQVTQMGQEVILRCVPISNHLYFYWYRQILGQKVEFLVSFYNNEISEKSEIFDDQFSVERPDGSNFTLKIRSTKLEDSAMYFCASKETLSQGDRRSYTFGSGTRLTVV.

The rearrangement joins TRBV6-1 to TRBJ2-7; 7 bases map to TRBD1. The CDR3 contains 17 residues. After removal of 2 bases from V and 3 bases from J, the junction contained 13 bases not matched to a gene. Germline assignment: CDR1 MNHNS and CDR2 SASEGT. The CDR3 reads CASSESVLRAGGYEQYF. CDR3 coding DNA: TGTGCCAGCAGTGAAAGCGTCCTTCGGGCAGGGGGCTACGAGCAGTACTTC.

The chain employs TRBV10-3 and TRBJ2-7; D is undetermined. Germline V lookup: CDR1 ENHRY, CDR2 SYGVKD. CDR3 length: 12 residues. V was clipped by 6 bases and J by 0 bases, with 6 bases between them. CDR3 residues: CAIRTSSYEQYF. CDR3 in DNA: TGTGCCATCAGGACGAGCTCCTACGAGCAGTACTTC.

The V and J genes are TRBV27 and TRBJ2-3; D is ambiguous. The CDR3 covers 14 residues. V was shortened by 3 bases and J by 7 bases, with 14 bases between the two germline ends. Per germline, CDR1 MNHEY and CDR2 SMNVEV (reference sequence). Here the CDR3 reads CASSLAAQLYTQYF. DNA for the CDR3: TGTGCCAGCAGTTTGGCAGCGCAACTCTATACGCAGTATTTT.